The 6 T cell receptor beta chains reported below all come from one sample, sequenced in a study of PD-L1 blockade in urothelial cancer. Time point of the sample: peripheral blood 6 weeks after treatment start. Clones were sequenced by immunoSEQ multiplex PCR, and TCRdb holds only the in-frame ones, with some missing. The data show roughly 120,000 clones, with 80% to 90% seen just once and around 1.7% held by the top ten. The sequencing used PBMCs, collected around atezolizumab (anti-PD-L1) treatment. These receptors were collected from a man aged 60-69 years with urothelial cancer.

The sample holds a few counts of this clone. This chain joins TRBV10-3 and TRBJ1-6; tentatively, D is TRBD1 (6 bases). The CDR3 covers 13 residues. Germline V gene data show CDR1 as ENHRY and CDR2 as SYGVKD. V gave up 7 bases and J gave up 9 bases, with 13 bases separating them. CDR3 protein: CAIIVGALSPLHF. CDR3 nucleotides: TGTGCCATCATTGTGGGGGCCCTTTCACCCCTCCACTTT.

The rearrangement links TRBV2 to TRBJ1-2, with D possibly being TRBD1 (5 bases). The length of the CDR3 is 14 residues. The V end lost 6 bases, the J end lost 4 bases, and 15 bases lay between the germline ends. Germline V gives CDR1 SNHLY, CDR2 FYNNEI. The CDR3 bases are TGTGCCAGCAGACCCGACAGCATTATCTATGGCTACACCTTC. This gives the protein CASRPDSIIYGYTF.

This sequence joins TRBV4-1 and TRBJ2-6; 8 bases line up with TRBD1. Germline CDR1 reads MGHRA; CDR2 reads YSYEKL. The junction had 5 bases not matched to a gene; V was cut back by 0 bases and J by 1 base. The CDR3 spans 18 residues. The CDR3 reads CASSQDRQGKSGANVLTF. CDR3 sequence (DNA): TGCGCCAGCAGCCAAGATCGACAGGGGAAATCTGGGGCCAACGTCCTGACTTTC.

This chain joins TRBV4-2 and TRBJ2-3, with D possibly being TRBD2 (6 bases). This CDR3 is 14 amino acids long. Germline CDR1 is LGHNA and CDR2 is YNFKEQ. V lost 1 base and J 7 bases, leaving 12 bases between the germline ends. The CDR3 DNA reads as TGTGCCAGCAGCCAAGGGAGGGATATAAATACGCAGTATTTT. It encodes CASSQGRDINTQYF.

V usage is TRBV5-8 and J usage is TRBJ1-5, with D possibly TRBD1 on 6 matching bases. V dropped 4 bases and J dropped 2 bases, with 16 bases sitting between them. This CDR3 has 16 amino acids. Germline V gene data show CDR1 as SGHTS and CDR2 as YDEGEE. CDR3 amino acids: CASSPWWGHGNQPQHF. In DNA form, the CDR3 reads TGTGCCAGCAGCCCCTGGTGGGGGCACGGCAATCAGCCCCAGCATTTT.

In nucleotides, the CDR3 is TGTGCCACCAGCGGACTAGCGGAGTTATCTGGGGCCAACGTCCTGACTTTC. Amino acid sequence: CATSGLAELSGANVLTF. The V call is TRBV15, the J call TRBJ2-6; 10 nucleotides align to TRBD2. The V segment lost 5 bases and the J segment 1 base; nucleotides outside the gene matches: 5. CDR1 and CDR2 (germline): LNHNV, YYDKDF (reference sequence). The CDR3 spans 17 residues.